The T cell receptor (beta chain) described here comes from a study of blood T cell repertoires in COVID-19. Looking at the study overall: Whether acute or convalescent, the COVID-19 samples came from the United States, Italy and Spain. Sources were T cells, B-cell-depleted T cells, or PBMCs; the material itself was cDNA or gDNA.

Per the original data handling: Estimated nucleated cell counts came from reference gene primer amplification. The data were produced by immunoSEQ multiplex PCR, yet TCRdb's version contains in-frame clones alone and is incomplete. V and J calls and clone size are given by that table; D and trimming were obtained from the DNA. The sample comprises 300,000 or so clones, 70% to 90% of which are singletons, and roughly 6.5% rests with the top ten. This clonotype originated in a man aged 18 to 29 who had recovered from COVID-19. The source material was peripheral blood.

The CDR3 spells CASIGQGQETQYF. CDR3 nucleotide sequence: TGTGCCAGCATCGGGCAGGGTCAAGAGACCCAGTACTTC. This chain connects TRBV6-6 to TRBJ2-5, with D perhaps matching TRBD1 (5 bases). Germline V gene data show CDR1 as MNHNY and CDR2 as SVGAGI (reference sequence). The CDR3 runs to 13 residues. Trimming took off 7 bases at V and 2 bases at J, with 11 bases between the two ends.